This TCR beta chain was sequenced in a study of blood T cell repertoires in COVID-19. The CDR3 runs to 14 residues. Looked up from germline, CDR1 is MNHEY and CDR2 is SVGAGI. V was shortened by 0 bases and J by 3 bases, with 9 bases between the two germline ends. The assay was immunoSEQ multiplex PCR, and TCRdb's table has in-frame clones only and misses some. The table includes fewer than 250,000 clones, approximately 87% detected once. The sample taken for sequencing was peripheral blood. The receptor was isolated from a woman in her sixties or seventies with active or convalescent COVID-19. The chain employs TRBV6-5 and TRBJ2-7, with D possibly being TRBD2 (6 bases). CDR3 amino acids: CASSYSYGGYEQYF. The CDR3 bases are TGTGCCAGCAGTTACTCTTACGGGGGCTACGAGCAGTACTTC.